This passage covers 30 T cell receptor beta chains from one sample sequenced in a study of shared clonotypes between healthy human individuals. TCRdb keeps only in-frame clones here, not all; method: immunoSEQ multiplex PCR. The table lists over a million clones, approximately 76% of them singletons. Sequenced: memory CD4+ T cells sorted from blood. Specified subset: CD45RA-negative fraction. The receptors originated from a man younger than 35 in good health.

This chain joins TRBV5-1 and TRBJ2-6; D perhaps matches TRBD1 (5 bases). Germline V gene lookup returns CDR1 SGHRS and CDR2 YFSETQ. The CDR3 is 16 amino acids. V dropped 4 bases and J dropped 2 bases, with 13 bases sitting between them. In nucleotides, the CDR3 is TGCGCCAGCAGCGAGACCGTAGGGGCTGGGGCCAACGTCCTGACTTTC. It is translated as CASSETVGAGANVLTF.

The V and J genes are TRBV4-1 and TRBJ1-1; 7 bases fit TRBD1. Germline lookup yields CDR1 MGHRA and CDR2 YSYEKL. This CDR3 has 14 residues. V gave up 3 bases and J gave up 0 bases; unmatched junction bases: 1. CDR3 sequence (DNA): TGCGCCAGCAGCCAGGGACAGTTGAACACTGAAGCTTTCTTT. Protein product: CASSQGQLNTEAFF.

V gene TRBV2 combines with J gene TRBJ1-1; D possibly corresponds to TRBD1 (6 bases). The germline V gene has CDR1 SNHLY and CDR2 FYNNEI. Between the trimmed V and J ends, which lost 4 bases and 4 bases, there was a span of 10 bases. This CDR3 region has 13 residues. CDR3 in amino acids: CASSGQGPTEAFF. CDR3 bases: TGTGCCAGCAGTGGGCAGGGGCCCACTGAAGCTTTCTTT.

The CDR3 region has the DNA TGTGCCAGCAGTTTGTCTGGACAGTGGGAAAAACTGTTTTTT. Translation gives CASSLSGQWEKLFF. The rearrangement uses TRBV28 and TRBJ1-4; TRBD1 is a possible D gene (6 bases). The V end lost 3 bases, the J end lost 8 bases, and 13 bases lay between the germline ends. This CDR3 spans 14 amino acids. Germline loops: CDR1 MDHEN, CDR2 SYDVKM.

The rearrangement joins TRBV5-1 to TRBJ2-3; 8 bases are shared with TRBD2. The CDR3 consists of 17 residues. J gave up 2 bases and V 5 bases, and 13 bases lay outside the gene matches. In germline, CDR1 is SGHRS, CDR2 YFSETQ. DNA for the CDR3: TGCGCCAGCAGTCGGGAGGGGTCAGCGGGTTACACAGATACGCAGTATTTT. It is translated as CASSREGSAGYTDTQYF.

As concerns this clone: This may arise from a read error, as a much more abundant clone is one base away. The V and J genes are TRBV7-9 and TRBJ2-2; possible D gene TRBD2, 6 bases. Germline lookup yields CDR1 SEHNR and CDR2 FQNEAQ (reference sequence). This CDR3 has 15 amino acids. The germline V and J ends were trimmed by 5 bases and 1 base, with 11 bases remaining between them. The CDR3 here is CASSLGLQNTGELFF. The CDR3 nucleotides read TGTGCCAGCAGCCTAGGACTACAGAACACCGGGGAGCTGTTTTTT.

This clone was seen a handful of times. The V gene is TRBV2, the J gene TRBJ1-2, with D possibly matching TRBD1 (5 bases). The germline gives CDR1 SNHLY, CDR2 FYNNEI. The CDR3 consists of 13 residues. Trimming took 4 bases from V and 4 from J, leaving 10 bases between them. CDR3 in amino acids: CASSGDGSYGYTF. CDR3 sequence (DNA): TGTGCCAGCAGTGGGGACGGGTCCTATGGCTACACCTTC.

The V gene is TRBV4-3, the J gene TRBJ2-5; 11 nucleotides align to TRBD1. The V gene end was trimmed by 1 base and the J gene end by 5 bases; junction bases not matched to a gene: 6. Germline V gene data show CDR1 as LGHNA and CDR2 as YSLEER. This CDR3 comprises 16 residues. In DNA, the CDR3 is TGCGCCAGCAGCCAAGGGCAGGGGACAGGGGGGGAGACCCAGTACTTC. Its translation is CASSQGQGTGGETQYF.

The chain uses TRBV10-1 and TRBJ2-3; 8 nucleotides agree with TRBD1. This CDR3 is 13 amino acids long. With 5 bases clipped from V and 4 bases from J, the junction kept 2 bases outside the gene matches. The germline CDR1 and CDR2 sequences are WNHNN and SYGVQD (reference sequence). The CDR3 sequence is CASSQQGADTQYF. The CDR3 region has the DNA TGCGCCAGCAGTCAACAGGGGGCAGATACGCAGTATTTT.

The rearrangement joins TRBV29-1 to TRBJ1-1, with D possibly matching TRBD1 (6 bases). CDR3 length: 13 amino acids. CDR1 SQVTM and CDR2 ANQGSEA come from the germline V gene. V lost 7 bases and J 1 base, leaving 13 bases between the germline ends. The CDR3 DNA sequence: TGCAGCGCTAGCGAGGGGGGGAACACTGAAGCTTTCTTT. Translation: CSASEGGNTEAFF.

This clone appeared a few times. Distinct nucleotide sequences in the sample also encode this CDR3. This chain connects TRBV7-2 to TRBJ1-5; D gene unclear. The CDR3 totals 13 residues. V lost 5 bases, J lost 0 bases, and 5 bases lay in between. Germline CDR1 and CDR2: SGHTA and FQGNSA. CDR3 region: CASSLNSNQPQHF. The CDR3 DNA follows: TGTGCCAGCAGCCTCAATAGCAATCAGCCCCAGCATTTT.

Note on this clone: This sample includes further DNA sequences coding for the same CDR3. CDR3 sequence reads: CASSPGQSSYNEQFF. As DNA, the CDR3 is TGCGCCAGCAGCCCTGGACAGAGCTCCTACAATGAGCAGTTCTTC. The V call is TRBV5-1, the J call TRBJ2-1; tentative D call: TRBD1 (6 bases). Deletions cut 4 bases from V and 0 bases from J, with 11 bases between. Germline V gives CDR1 SGHRS, CDR2 YFSETQ. CDR3 length equals 15 residues.

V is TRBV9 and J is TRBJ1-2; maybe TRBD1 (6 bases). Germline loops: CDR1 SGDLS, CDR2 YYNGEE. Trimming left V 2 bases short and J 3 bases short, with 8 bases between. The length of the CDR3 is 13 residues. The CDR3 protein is CASSVEGDYGYTF. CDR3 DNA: TGTGCCAGCAGCGTCGAGGGGGACTATGGCTACACCTTC.

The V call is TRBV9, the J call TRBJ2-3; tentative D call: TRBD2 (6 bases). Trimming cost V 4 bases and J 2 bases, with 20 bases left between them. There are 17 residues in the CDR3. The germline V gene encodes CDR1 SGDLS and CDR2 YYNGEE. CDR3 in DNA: TGTGCCAGCAGCATTACCGGGACTCCACATCCCACAGATACGCAGTATTTT. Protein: CASSITGTPHPTDTQYF.

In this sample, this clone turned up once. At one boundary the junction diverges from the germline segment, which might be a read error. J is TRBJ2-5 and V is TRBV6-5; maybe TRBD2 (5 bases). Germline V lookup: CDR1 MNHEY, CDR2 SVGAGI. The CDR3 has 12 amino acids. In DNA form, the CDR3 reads TGTGCCAGCATAGCTAGCCAAGGGACCCAGTACTTC. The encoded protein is CASIASQGTQYF.

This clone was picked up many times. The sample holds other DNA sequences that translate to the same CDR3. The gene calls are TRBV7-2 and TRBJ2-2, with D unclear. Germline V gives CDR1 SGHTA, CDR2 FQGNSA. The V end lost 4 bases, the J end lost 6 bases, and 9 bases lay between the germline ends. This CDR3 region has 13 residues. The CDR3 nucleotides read TGTGCCAGCAGCTCCTCCGTCCCCGGGGAGCTGTTTTTT. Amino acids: CASSSSVPGELFF.

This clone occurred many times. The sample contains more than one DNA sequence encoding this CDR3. CDR3 sequence reads: CASSGSGYGYTF. CDR3 coding DNA: TGTGCCAGCAGTGGTAGTGGCTATGGCTACACCTTC. This chain links TRBV2 with TRBJ1-2; D is uncertain. With 4 bases removed from V and 4 bases from J, the gap between germline ends came to 7 bases. Germline lookup yields CDR1 SNHLY and CDR2 FYNNEI. The CDR3 runs to 12 residues.

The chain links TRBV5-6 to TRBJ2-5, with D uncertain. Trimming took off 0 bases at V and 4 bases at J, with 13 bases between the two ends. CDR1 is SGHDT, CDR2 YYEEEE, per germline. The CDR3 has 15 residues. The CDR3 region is CASSLETVFGETQYF. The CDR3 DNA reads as TGTGCCAGCAGCTTGGAAACGGTGTTCGGAGAGACCCAGTACTTC.

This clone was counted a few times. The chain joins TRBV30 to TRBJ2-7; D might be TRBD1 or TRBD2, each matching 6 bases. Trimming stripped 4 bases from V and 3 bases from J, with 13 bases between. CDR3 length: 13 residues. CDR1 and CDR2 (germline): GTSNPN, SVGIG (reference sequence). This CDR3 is CAWTLEGGYEQYF. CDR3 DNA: TGTGCCTGGACATTGGAGGGGGGCTACGAGCAGTACTTC.

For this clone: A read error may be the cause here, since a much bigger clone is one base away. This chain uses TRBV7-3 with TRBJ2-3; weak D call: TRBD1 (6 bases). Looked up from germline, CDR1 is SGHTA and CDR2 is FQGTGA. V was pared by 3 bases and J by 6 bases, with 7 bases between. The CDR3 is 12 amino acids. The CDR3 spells CASSLGADTQYF. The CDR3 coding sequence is TGTGCCAGCAGCTTGGGGGCGGATACGCAGTATTTT.

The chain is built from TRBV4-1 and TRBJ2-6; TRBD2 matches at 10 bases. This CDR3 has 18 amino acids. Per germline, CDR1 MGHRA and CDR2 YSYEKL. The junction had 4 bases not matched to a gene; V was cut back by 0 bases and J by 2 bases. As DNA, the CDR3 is TGCGCCAGCAGCCAAGAAGGAGCGGGGGGGCCTGGGGCCAACGTCCTGACTTTC. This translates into CASSQEGAGGPGANVLTF.

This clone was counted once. CDR3 in amino acids: CATRRTGTYSYEQYF. In DNA form, the CDR3 reads TGTGCCACCCGACGGACAGGGACATATTCCTACGAGCAGTACTTC. This chain uses TRBV7-2 with TRBJ2-7; TRBD1 matches at 8 bases. The CDR3 length is 15 residues. Germline CDR1 reads SGHTA; CDR2 reads FQGNSA. Trimming removed 10 bases from V and 1 base from J; junction bases left unmatched: 12.

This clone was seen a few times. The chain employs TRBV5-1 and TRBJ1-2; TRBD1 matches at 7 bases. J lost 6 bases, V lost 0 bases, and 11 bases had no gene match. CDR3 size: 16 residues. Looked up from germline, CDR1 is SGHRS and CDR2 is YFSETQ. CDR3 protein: CASSLDRPGQLNGYTF. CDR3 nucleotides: TGCGCCAGCAGCTTGGATCGGCCGGGACAGCTTAATGGCTACACCTTC.

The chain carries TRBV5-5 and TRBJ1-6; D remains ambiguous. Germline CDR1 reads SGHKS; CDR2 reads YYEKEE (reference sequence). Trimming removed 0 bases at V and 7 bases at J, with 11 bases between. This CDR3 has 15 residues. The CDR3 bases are TGTGCCAGCAGCTTGGAACAGAGCCGAAATTCACCCCTCCACTTT. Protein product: CASSLEQSRNSPLHF.

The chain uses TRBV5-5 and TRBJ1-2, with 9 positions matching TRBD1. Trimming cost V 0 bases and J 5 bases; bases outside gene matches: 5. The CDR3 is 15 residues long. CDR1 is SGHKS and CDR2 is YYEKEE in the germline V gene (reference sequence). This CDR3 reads CASSLGGQGRYGYTF. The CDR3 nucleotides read TGTGCCAGCAGCTTGGGGGGACAGGGAAGGTATGGCTACACCTTC.

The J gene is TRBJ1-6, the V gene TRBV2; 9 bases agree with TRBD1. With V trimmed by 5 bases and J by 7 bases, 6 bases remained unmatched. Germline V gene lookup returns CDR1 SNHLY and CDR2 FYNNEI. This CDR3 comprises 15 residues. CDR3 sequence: CASSLTGQGNSPLHF. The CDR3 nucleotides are TGTGCCAGCAGTCTGACGGGACAGGGAAATTCACCCCTCCACTTT.

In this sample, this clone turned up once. As DNA, the CDR3 is TGTGCCAGCAGCTTCTTGACAGGGAAAAGCACAGATACGCAGTATTTT. It specifies CASSFLTGKSTDTQYF. The chain has TRBV11-2 and TRBJ2-3, with 7 bases identical to TRBD1. V lost 3 bases and J lost 0; bases outside the gene matches: 6. CDR1 and CDR2 from the germline V gene are SGHAT and FQNNGV. There are 16 residues in the CDR3.

The chain's CDR3 is CASSASIRPEIYEQYF. CDR3 in DNA: TGTGCCAGCAGCGCCTCCATCCGGCCTGAAATATACGAGCAGTACTTC. The chain is built from TRBV5-5 and TRBJ2-7; no clear D. CDR3 size: 16 residues. From germline, CDR1 is SGHKS and CDR2 YYEKEE (reference sequence). V was shortened by 4 bases and J by 4 bases, with 21 bases between the two germline ends.

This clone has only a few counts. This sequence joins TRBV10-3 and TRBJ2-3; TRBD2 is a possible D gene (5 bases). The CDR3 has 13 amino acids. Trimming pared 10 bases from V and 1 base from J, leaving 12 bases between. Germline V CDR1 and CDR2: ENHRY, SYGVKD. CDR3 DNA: TGTGCCACCGCAGGCGGGCGCACAGATACGCAGTATTTT. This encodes CATAGGRTDTQYF.

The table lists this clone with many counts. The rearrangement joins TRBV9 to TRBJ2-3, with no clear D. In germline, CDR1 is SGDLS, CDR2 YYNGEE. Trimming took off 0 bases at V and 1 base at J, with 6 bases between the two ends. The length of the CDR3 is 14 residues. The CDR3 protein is CASSVDFRTDTQYF. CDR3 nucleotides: TGTGCCAGCAGCGTAGATTTTCGCACAGATACGCAGTATTTT.